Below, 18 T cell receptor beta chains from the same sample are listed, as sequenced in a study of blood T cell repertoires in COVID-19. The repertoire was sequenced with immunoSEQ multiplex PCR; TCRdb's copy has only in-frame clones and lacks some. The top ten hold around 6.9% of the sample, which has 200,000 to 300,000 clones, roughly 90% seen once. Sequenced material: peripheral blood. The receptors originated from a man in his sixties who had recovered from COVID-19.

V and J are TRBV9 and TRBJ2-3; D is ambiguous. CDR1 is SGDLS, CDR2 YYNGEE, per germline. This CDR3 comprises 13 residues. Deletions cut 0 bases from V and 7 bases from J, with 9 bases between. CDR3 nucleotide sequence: TGTGCCAGCAGCGTAGATGTGAGTAATACGCAGTATTTT. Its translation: CASSVDVSNTQYF.

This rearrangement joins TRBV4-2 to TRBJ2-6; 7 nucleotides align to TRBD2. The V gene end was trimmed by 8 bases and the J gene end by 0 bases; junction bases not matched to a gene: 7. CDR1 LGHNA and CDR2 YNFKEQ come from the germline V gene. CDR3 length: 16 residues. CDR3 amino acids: CASGGDATSGANVLTF. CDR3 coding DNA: TGTGCCAGCGGGGGGGACGCAACCTCTGGGGCCAACGTCCTGACTTTC.

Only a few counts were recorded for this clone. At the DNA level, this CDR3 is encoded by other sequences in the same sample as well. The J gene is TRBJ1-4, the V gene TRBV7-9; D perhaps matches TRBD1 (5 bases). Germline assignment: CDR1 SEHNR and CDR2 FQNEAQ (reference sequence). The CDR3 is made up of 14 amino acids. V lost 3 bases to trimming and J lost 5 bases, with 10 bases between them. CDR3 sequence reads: CASSLSRANEKLFF. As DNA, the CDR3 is TGTGCCAGCAGCTTGTCCAGGGCAAATGAAAAACTGTTTTTT. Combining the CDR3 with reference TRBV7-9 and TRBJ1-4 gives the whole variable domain DTGVSQNPRHKITKRGQNVTFRCDPISEHNRLYWYRQTLGQGPEFLTYFQNEAQLEKSRLLSDRFSAERPKGSFSTLEIQRTEQGDSAMYLCASSLSRANEKLFFGSGTQLSVL.

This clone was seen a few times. In DNA, the CDR3 is TGCGCCAGCAGTGAGCCTCCCAGGGGTTTTCGTAGTCAGCCCCAGCATTTT. Its translation: CASSEPPRGFRSQPQHF. The chain links TRBV10-2 to TRBJ1-5; D is perhaps TRBD1 (6 bases). This CDR3 is 17 amino acids long. Trimming left V 2 bases short and J 6 bases short, with 20 bases between. The germline CDR1 and CDR2 sequences are WSHSY and SAAADI.

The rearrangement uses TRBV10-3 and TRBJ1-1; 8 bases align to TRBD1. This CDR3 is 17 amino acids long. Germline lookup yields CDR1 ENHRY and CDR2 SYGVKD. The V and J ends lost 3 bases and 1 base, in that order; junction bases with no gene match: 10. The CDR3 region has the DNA TGTGCCATCAGTGACACTAACAGGGGGACCGCGAACACTGAAGCTTTCTTT. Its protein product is CAISDTNRGTANTEAFF.

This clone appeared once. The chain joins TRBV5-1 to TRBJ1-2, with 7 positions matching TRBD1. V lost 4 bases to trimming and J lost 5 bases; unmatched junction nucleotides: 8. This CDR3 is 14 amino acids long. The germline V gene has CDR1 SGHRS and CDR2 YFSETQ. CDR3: CASSPREGAYGYTF. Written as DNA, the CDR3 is TGCGCCAGCAGCCCCAGAGAGGGGGCGTATGGCTACACCTTC.

The chain's CDR3 is CSVKNGQVMFF. CDR3 in DNA: TGCAGCGTAAAAAACGGACAGGTGATGTTCTTC. The chain carries TRBV29-1 and TRBJ2-1, with 7 bases fitting TRBD1. The germline V gene has CDR1 SQVTM and CDR2 ANQGSEA. The V gene end was trimmed by 6 bases and the J gene end by 15 bases; junction bases not matched to a gene: 11. The CDR3 has 11 amino acids.

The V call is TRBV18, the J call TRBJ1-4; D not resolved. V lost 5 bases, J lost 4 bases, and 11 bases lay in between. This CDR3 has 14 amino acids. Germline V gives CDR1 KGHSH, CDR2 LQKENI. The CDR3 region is CASSGDSYNEKLFF. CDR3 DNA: TGTGCCAGCTCAGGAGACTCCTATAATGAAAAACTGTTTTTT.

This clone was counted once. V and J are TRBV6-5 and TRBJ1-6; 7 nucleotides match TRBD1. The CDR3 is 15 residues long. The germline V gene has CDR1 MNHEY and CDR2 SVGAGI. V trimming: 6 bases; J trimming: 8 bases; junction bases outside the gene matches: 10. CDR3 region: CASSQPGQGDSPLHF. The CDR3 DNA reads TGTGCCAGCAGCCAACCGGGCCAGGGGGATTCACCCCTCCACTTT.

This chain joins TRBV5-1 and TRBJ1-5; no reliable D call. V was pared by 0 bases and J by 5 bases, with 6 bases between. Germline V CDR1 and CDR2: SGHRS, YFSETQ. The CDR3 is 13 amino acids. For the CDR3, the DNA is TGCGCCAGCAGCTTGGTCCCAGATCAGCCCCAGCATTTT. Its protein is CASSLVPDQPQHF. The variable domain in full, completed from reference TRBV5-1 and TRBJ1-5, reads KAGVTQTPRYLIKTRGQQVTLSCSPISGHRSVSWYQQTPGQGLQFLFEYFSETQRNKGNFPGRFSGRQFSNSRSEMNVSTLELGDSALYLCASSLVPDQPQHFGDGTRLSIL.

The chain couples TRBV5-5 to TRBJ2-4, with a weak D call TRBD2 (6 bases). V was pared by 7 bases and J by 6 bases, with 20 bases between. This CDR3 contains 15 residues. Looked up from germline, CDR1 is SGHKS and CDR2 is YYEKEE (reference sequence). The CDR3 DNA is TGTGCCAGCGGACTCGGGGGTTTGGGAAGAAACATTCAGTACTTC. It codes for CASGLGGLGRNIQYF. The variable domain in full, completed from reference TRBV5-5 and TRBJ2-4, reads DAGVTQSPTHLIKTRGQQVTLRCSPISGHKSVSWYQQVLGQGPQFIFQYYEKEERGRGNFPDRFSARQFPNYSSELNVNALLLGDSALYLCASGLGGLGRNIQYFGAGTRLSVL.

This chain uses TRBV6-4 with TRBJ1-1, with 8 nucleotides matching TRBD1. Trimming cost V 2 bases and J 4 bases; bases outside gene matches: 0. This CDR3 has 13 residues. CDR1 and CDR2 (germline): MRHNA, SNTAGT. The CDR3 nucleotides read TGTGCCAGCAGTGACACAGGGGGCACTGAAGCTTTCTTT. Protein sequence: CASSDTGGTEAFF.

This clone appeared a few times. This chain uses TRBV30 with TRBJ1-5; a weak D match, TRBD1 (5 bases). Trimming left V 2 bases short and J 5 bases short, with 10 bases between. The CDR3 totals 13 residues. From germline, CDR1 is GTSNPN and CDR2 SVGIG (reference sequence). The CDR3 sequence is CAWSRQSDQPQHF. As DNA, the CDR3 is TGTGCCTGGAGTCGACAGTCCGATCAGCCCCAGCATTTT.

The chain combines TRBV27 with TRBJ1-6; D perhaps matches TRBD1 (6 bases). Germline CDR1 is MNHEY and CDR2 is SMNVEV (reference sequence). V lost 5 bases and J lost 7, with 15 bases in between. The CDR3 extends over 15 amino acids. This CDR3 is CASSGQSPLNSPLHF. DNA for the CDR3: TGTGCCAGCAGTGGACAGAGTCCATTGAATTCACCCCTCCACTTT.

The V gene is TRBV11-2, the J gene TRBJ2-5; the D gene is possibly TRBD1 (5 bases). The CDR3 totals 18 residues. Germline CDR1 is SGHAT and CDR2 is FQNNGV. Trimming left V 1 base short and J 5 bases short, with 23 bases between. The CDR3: CASSLGFRLGRTNETQYF. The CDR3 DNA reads TGTGCCAGCAGCTTAGGTTTCCGACTGGGGCGCACTAATGAGACCCAGTACTTC.

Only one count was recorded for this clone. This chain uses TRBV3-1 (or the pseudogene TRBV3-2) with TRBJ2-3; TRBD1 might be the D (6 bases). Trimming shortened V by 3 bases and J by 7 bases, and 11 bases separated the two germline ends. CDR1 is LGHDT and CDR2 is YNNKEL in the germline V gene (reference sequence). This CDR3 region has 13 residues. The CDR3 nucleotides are TGTGCCAGCAGCCAGACAGGTTCTAATACGCAGTATTTT. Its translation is CASSQTGSNTQYF.

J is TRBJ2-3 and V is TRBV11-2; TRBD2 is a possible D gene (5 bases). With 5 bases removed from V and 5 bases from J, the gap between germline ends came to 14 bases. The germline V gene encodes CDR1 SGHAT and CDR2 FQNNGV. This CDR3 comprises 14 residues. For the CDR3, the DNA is TGTGCCAGCAGCCTCCGGGAAACAAGAGATACGCAGTATTTT. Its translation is CASSLRETRDTQYF.

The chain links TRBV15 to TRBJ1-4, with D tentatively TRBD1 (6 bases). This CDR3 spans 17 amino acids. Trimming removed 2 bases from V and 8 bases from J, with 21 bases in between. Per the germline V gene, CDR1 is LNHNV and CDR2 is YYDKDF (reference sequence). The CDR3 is CATSRLLATGLGEKLFF. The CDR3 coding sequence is TGTGCCACCAGCAGACTCCTCGCGACAGGTTTGGGCGAAAAACTGTTTTTT.